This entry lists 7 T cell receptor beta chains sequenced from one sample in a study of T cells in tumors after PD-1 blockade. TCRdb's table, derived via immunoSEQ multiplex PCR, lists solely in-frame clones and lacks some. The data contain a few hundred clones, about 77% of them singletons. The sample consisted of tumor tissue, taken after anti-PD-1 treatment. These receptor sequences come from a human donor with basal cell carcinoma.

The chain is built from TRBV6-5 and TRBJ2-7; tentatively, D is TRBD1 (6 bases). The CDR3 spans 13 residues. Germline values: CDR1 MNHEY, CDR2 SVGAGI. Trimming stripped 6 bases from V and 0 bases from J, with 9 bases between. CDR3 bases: TGTGCCAGCAGGATGGGACACTCCTACGAGCAGTACTTC. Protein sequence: CASRMGHSYEQYF.

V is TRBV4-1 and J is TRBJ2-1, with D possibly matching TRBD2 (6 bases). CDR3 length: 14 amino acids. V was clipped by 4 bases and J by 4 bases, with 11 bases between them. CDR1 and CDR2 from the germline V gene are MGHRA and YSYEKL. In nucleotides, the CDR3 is TGCGCCAGCAGCCGGGCTAGCGATTACAATGAGCAGTTCTTC. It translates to CASSRASDYNEQFF.

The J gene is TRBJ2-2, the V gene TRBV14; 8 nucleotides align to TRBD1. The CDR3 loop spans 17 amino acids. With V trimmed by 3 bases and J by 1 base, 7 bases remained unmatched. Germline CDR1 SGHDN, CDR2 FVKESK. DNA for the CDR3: TGTGCCAGCAGCCATCCGACAGGGGAATGGAACACCGGGGAGCTGTTTTTT. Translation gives CASSHPTGEWNTGELFF.

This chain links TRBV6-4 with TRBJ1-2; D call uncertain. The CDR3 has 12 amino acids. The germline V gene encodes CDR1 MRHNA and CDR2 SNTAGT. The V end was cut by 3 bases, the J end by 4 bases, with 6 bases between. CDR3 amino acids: CASSDGLYGYTF. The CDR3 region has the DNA TGTGCCAGCAGTGATGGACTCTATGGCTACACCTTC.

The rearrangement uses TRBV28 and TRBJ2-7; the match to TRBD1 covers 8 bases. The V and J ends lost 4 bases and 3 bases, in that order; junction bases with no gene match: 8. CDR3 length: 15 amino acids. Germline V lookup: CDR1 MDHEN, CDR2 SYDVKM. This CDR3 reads CASSSLGQAHYEQYF. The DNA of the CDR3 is TGTGCCAGCAGTTCCCTGGGACAGGCCCACTACGAGCAGTACTTC.

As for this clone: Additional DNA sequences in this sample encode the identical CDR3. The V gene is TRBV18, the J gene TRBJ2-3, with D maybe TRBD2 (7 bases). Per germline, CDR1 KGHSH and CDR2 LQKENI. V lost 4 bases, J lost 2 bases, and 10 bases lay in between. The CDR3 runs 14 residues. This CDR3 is CASSRGGPTDTQYF. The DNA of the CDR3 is TGTGCCAGCTCACGGGGGGGCCCCACAGATACGCAGTATTTT.

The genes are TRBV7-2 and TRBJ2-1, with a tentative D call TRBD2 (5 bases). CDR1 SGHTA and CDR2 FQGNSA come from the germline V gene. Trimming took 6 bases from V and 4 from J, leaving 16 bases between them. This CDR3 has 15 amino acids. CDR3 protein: CASSLAGRGYNEQFF. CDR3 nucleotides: TGTGCCAGCAGTCTGGCGGGTCGGGGATACAATGAGCAGTTCTTC. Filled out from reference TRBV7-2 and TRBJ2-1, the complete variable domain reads GAGVSQSPSNKVTEKGKDVELRCDPISGHTALYWYRQSLGQGLEFLIYFQGNSAPDKSGLPSDRFSAERTGGSVSTLTIQRTQQEDSAVYLCASSLAGRGYNEQFFGPGTRLTVL.